This TCR beta chain was retrieved from a study of blood T cell repertoires in COVID-19. On the study more broadly: The study drew acute and convalescent COVID-19 samples from the United States, Italy and Spain. PBMCs, B-cell-depleted T cells, or T cells provided the cDNA or gDNA that made up the material.

V lost 0 bases, J lost 4 bases, and 11 bases lay in between. Germline V gives CDR1 SGHKS, CDR2 YYEKEE (reference sequence). CDR3 size: 15 residues. Per the original data handling: How many nucleated cells were present was estimated from reference gene primer amplification. Profiling relied on immunoSEQ multiplex PCR, and the TCRdb table lists in-frame clones only, not all of them. V, J and clone size reflect that table, while D and trimming were determined from the DNA. The sample carries roughly 140,000 clones, roughly nine tenths recorded once. This clone occurred once. The sequence was obtained from a woman aged 55-75 years with active or convalescent COVID-19. The genes are TRBV5-5 and TRBJ1-3; D gene ambiguous. Material for sequencing was peripheral blood. Here the CDR3 reads CASSLAVGEGNTIYF. The DNA of the CDR3 is TGTGCCAGCAGCTTGGCCGTCGGGGAGGGAAACACCATATATTTT. The full variable domain, in which reference TRBV5-5 and TRBJ1-3 provide the parts outside the CDR3, is DAGVTQSPTHLIKTRGQQVTLRCSPISGHKSVSWYQQVLGQGPQFIFQYYEKEERGRGNFPDRFSARQFPNYSSELNVNALLLGDSALYLCASSLAVGEGNTIYFGEGSWLTVV.